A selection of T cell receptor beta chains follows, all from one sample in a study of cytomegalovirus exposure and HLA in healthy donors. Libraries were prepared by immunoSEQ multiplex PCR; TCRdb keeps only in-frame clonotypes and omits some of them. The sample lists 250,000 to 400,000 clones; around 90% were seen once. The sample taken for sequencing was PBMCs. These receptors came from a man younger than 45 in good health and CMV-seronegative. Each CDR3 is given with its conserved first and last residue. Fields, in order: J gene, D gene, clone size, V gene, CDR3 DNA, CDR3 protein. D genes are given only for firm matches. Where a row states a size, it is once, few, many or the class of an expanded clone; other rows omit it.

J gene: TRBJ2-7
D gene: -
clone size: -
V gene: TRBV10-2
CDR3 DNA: TGCGCCAGCAGTGTCTCGGACAGTTCCTACGAGCAGTACTTC
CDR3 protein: CASSVSDSSYEQYF

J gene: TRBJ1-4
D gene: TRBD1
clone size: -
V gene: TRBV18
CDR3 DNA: TGTGCCGGCAAACAGGGGGCCGGTGAAAAACTGTTTTTT
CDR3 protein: CAGKQGAGEKLFF

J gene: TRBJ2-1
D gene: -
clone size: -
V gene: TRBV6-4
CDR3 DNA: TGTGCCAGCAGTGACTCGGGGGGTTTTAACGAGCAGTTCTTC
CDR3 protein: CASSDSGGFNEQFF

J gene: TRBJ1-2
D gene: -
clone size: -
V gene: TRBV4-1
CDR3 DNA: TGCGCCAGCATGGGGGGTCCTGGCTACACCTTC
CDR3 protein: CASMGGPGYTF

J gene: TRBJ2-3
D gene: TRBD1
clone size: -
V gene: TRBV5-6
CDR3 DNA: TGTGCCAGCGGGGACAGGGAAGTCTCGCAAGGTACGCAGTATTTT
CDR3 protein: CASGDREVSQGTQYF

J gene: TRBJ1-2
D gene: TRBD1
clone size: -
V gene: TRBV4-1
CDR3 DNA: TGCGCCAGCAGCCCGTGGGGACAGGGGACCCCTTACTATGGCTACACCTTC
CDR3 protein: CASSPWGQGTPYYGYTF

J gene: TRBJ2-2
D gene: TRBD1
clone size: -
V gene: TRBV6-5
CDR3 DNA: TGTGCCAGCAGTTACGACAGGGGGGGGACCGGGGAGCTGTTTTTT
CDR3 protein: CASSYDRGGTGELFF

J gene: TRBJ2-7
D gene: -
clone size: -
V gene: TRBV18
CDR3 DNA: TGTGCCAGCTCACCACTTCAGTCCTACGAGCAGTACTTC
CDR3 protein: CASSPLQSYEQYF

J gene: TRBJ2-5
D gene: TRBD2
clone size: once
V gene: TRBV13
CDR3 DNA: TGTGCCAGCAGCCGATCCGGGACTAGCGGAAAAGAGACCCAGTACTTC
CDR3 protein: CASSRSGTSGKETQYF

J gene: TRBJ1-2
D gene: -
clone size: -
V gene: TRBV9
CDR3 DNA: TGTGCCAGCGTAAACGGCAGGGATGGCTACACCTTC
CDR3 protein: CASVNGRDGYTF

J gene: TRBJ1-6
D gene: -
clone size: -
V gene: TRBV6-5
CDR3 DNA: TGTGCCAGCAGCTCAAACTTCGGGTCACCCCTCCACTTT
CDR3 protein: CASSSNFGSPLHF

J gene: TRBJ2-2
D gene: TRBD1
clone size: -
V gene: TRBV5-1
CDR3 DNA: TGCGCCAGCAGCCCTGGGACAGGCTCCACCGGGGAGCTGTTTTTT
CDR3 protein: CASSPGTGSTGELFF